This T cell receptor beta chain is from a study of control samples from healthy donors and cancer patients. Method: immunoSEQ multiplex PCR; TCRdb's copy keeps in-frame clones and lacks some. Here the sample spans under 200,000 clones, 90% to 95% being singletons. Trimming removed 0 bases from V and 1 base from J, with 7 bases in between. The germline V gene encodes CDR1 LGHNA and CDR2 YSLEER. This CDR3 has 16 residues. This clone was picked up a small number of times. The sequenced sample consisted of blood. The source is a woman aged 25 to 39 in good health. This chain uses TRBV4-3 with TRBJ2-6; perhaps TRBD2 as D (6 bases). Here the CDR3 DNA reads TGCGCCAGCAGCCAAGATGCGGGGTCTGGGGCCAACGTCCTGACTTTC. Protein sequence: CASSQDAGSGANVLTF.